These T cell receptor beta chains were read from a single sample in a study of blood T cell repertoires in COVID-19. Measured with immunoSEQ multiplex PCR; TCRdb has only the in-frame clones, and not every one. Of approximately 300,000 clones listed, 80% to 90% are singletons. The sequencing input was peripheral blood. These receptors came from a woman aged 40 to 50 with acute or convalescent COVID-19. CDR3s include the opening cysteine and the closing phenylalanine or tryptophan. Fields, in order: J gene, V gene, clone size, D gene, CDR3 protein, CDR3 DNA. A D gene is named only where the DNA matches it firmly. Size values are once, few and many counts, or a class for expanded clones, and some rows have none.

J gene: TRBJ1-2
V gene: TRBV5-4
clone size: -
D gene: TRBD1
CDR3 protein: CASSPRDRGPLNGYTF
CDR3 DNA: TGTGCCAGCAGCCCGAGGGACAGGGGGCCTTTGAATGGCTACACCTTC

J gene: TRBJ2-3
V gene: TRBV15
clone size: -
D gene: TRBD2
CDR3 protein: CATSRASGGDTQYF
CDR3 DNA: TGTGCCACCAGCAGAGCCAGCGGGGGTGATACGCAGTATTTT

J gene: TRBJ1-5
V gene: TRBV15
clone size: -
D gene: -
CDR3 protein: CATSATGYQPQHF
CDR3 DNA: TGTGCCACCAGCGCCACGGGGTATCAGCCCCAGCATTTT

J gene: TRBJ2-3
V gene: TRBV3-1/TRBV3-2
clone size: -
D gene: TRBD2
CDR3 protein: CASSPTKGMLAGGLDTQYF
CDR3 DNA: TGTGCCAGCAGCCCCACTAAGGGGATGCTAGCGGGGGGGCTGGATACGCAGTATTTT

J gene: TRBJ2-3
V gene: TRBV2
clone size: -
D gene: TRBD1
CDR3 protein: CASSDPRGLGTDTQYF
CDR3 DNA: TGTGCCAGCAGTGATCCCAGGGGGCTGGGCACAGATACGCAGTATTTT

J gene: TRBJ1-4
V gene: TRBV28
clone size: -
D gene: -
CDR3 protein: CASNLLGPNEKLFF
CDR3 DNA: TGTGCCAGCAATCTGTTGGGCCCTAATGAAAAACTGTTTTTT

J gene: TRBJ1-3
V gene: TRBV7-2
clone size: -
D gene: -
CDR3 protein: CASSAGYGNTIYF
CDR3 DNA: TGTGCCAGCAGTGCAGGGTACGGAAACACCATATATTTT

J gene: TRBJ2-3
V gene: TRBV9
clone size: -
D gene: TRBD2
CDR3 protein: CASSAGTSDGDTQYF
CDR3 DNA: TGTGCCAGCAGCGCAGGGACTAGCGATGGAGATACGCAGTATTTT

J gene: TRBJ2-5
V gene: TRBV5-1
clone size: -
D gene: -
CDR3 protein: CASTLSGQETQYF
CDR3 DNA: TGCGCCAGCACACTGTCAGGGCAAGAGACCCAGTACTTC

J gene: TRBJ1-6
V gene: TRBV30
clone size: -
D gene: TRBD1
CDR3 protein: CAWGGQTNSPLHF
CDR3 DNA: TGTGCCTGGGGGGGACAGACTAATTCACCCCTCCACTTT

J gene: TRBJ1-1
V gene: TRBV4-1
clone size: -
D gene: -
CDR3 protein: CASSQDPREAEAFF
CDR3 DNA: TGCGCCAGCAGCCAAGATCCCAGGGAAGCTGAAGCTTTCTTT

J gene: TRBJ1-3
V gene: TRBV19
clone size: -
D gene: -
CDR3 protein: CASSPGLGGNTIYF
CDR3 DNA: TGTGCCAGTAGTCCAGGACTGGGTGGAAACACCATATATTTT

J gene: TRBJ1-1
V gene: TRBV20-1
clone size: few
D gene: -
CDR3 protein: CSASPRRDEAFF
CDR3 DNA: TGCAGTGCTAGTCCCCGTAGAGATGAAGCTTTCTTT

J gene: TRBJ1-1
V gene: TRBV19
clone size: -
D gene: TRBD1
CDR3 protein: CASSKGDRVFTEAFF
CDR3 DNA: TGTGCCAGTAGTAAGGGGGACAGGGTTTTCACTGAAGCTTTCTTT

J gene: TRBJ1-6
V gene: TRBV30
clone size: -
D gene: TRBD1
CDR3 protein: CAFRDRVRNSPLHF
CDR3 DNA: TGTGCCTTCCGGGACAGGGTAAGGAACTCACCCCTCCACTTT

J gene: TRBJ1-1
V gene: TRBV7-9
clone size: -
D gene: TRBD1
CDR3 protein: CASSLTTGVNTEAFF
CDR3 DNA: TGTGCCAGCAGCTTAACGACAGGGGTGAACACTGAAGCTTTCTTT

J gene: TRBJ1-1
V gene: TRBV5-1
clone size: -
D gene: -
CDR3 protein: CASSKGLPNTEAFF
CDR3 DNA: TGCGCCAGCAGCAAGGGGTTACCGAACACTGAAGCTTTCTTT

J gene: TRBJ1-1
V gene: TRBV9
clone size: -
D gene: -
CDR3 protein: CASSAVYGGTEAFF
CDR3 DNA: TGTGCCAGCAGCGCCGTATACGGTGGCACTGAAGCTTTCTTT

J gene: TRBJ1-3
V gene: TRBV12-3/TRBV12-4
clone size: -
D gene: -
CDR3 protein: CASSGGTADF
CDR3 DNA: TGTGCCAGCAGTGGCGGGACGGCCGATTTT

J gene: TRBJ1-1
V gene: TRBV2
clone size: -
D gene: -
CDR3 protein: CASSINQNTEAFF
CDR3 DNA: TGTGCCAGCAGCATCAATCAGAACACTGAAGCTTTCTTT

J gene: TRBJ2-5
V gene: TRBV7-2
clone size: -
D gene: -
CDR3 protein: CASSLLQVETQYF
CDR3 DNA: TGTGCCAGCAGCTTGCTCCAGGTAGAGACCCAGTACTTC

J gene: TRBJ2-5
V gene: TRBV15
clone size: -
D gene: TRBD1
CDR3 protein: CATSRVEGAIVETQYF
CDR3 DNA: TGTGCCACCAGCAGAGTCGAGGGGGCTATTGTGGAGACCCAGTACTTC

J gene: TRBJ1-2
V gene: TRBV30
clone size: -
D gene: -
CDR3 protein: CAWSNSYGYTF
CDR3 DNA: TGTGCCTGGAGTAACAGCTATGGCTACACCTTC

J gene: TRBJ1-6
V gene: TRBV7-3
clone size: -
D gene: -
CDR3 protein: CASSQTAQRISPLHF
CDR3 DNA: TGTGCCAGCAGCCAGACAGCGCAGCGTATTTCACCCCTCCACTTT

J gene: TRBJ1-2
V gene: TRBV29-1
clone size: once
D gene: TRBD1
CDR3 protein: CSVVGQTNYGYTF
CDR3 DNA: TGCAGCGTTGTGGGACAGACTAACTATGGCTACACCTTC

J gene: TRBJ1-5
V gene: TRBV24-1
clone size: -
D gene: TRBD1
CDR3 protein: CATSEADRGNQPQHF
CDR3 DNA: TGTGCCACCAGTGAGGCGGACAGGGGCAATCAGCCCCAGCATTTT

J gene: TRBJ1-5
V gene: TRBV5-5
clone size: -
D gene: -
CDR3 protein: CASSPGVNQPQHF
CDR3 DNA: TGTGCCAGCAGCCCCGGGGTTAATCAGCCCCAGCATTTT

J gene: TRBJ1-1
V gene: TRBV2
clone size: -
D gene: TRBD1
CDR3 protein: CASRVQGGHTEAFF
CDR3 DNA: TGTGCCAGCAGGGTACAGGGGGGTCACACTGAAGCTTTCTTT

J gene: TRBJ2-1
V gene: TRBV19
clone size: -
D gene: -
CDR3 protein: CASSIRGAPLGYNEQFF
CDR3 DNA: TGTGCCAGTAGTATACGGGGGGCACCCTTAGGCTACAATGAGCAGTTCTTC

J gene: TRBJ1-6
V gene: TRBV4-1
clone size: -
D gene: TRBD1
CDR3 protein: CASSQDGRGRGYSPLHF
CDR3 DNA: TGCGCCAGCAGCCAAGATGGTCGGGGCAGGGGGTACTCACCCCTCCACTTT

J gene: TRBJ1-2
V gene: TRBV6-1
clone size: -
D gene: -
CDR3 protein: CASSEGRRANYGYTF
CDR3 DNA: TGTGCCAGCAGTGAAGGAAGGAGGGCTAACTATGGCTACACCTTC

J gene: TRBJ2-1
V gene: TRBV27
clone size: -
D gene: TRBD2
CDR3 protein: CASSLPRGGRYNEQFF
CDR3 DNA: TGTGCCAGCAGTCTACCCCGGGGGGGCAGATACAATGAGCAGTTCTTC

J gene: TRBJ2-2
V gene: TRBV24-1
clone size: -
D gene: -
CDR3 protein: CATSDLGGSGELFF
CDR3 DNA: TGTGCCACCAGTGATTTAGGAGGGTCCGGGGAGCTGTTTTTT